The T cell receptor (beta chain) under discussion was sequenced for a study of blood T cell repertoires in COVID-19. The CDR3 contains 14 residues. Germline V gene lookup returns CDR1 MNHEY and CDR2 SVGAGI. After removal of 2 bases from V and 7 bases from J, the junction contained 2 bases not matched to a gene. Only in-frame clones appear in the TCRdb table, and some are missing; sequencing was by immunoSEQ multiplex PCR. Of about 320,000 clones listed, about nine tenths are singletons. The rearrangement joins TRBV6-5 to TRBJ1-4; 9 bases fit TRBD1. The receptor's source is a man in his sixties who had recovered from COVID-19. What was sequenced was PBMCs or T cells enriched from blood (not recorded which). DNA for the CDR3: TGTGCCAGCAGTTACGGGGACAGGGCTGAAAAACTGTTTTTT. Translating gives CASSYGDRAEKLFF.